A single TCR beta chain is shown here with its context. Its cognate antigen is unknown. V lost 2 bases to trimming and J lost 0 bases, with 11 bases between them. This CDR3 comprises 16 residues. Germline lookup yields CDR1 ENHRY and CDR2 SYGVKD. These data belong to a study of T cell responses to AZD1222 COVID-19 vaccine. Notes on the study in general: The donor cohort was predominantly white British with a female majority, and clonal diversity may have been underestimated.

The table came from immunoSEQ multiplex PCR; TCRdb's copy has only in-frame clones and leaves some out. This sample has 150,000 to 200,000 clones, with 80% to 95% found just once. The chain joins TRBV10-3 to TRBJ1-3; D is uncertain. The sequencing here drew on peripheral blood, taken on day 0 of AZD1222 vaccination. This receptor was obtained from an adult in good health. CDR3 in amino acids: CAISETTGFSGNTIYF. In DNA form, the CDR3 reads TGTGCCATCAGTGAGACAACCGGGTTCTCTGGAAACACCATATATTTT.